This is a list of T cell receptor beta chains from one sample in a study of T cell repertoires in cytomegalovirus infection. TCRdb analysed the reads with MiXCR anew, one entry per CDR3 protein. The sample holds 750,000 to 900,000 distinct CDR3 sequences, 25% to 30% seen once. For these TCRs, the target antigens are not known. The specimen was cultured CD8+ T cells from PBMCs, collected from culture after CMV antigen stimulation. All receptors derive from a human donor in good health (CMV status not recorded). Some clones in this sample may be carry-over from other donors' samples. Both conserved end residues are trimmed from each CDR3. Each record gives: V gene, J gene, CDR3 protein.

V: TRBV4-1; J: TRBJ2-7; CDR3: ASSQERTTTYEQY
V: TRBV29-1; J: TRBJ1-2; CDR3: SIQTRNYGYT
V: TRBV7-6; J: TRBJ2-2; CDR3: ASSLAGGHTGELF
V: TRBV4-1; J: TRBJ2-7; CDR3: ASSQLLTDSYEQY
V: TRBV10-3; J: TRBJ1-1; CDR3: AISVPTGKNTEAF
V: TRBV20-1; J: TRBJ1-4; CDR3: SAPGTGEKLF
V: TRBV29-1; J: TRBJ1-1; CDR3: SVVDRGNTEAF
V: TRBV7-6; J: TRBJ1-1; CDR3: ASSLIPGQGLNTEAF
V: TRBV7-9; J: TRBJ2-1; CDR3: ASSTAGTSGYNEQF
V: TRBV4-1; J: TRBJ1-1; CDR3: ASSGLSTEAF
V: TRBV6-5; J: TRBJ2-5; CDR3: ASSFWTGGTPGQETQY
V: TRBV20-1; J: TRBJ1-2; CDR3: SAREGSNYGYT
V: TRBV6-5; J: TRBJ1-5; CDR3: ASSYGGSNQPQH
V: TRBV7-9; J: TRBJ1-1; CDR3: ASSLDPTNTEAF
V: TRBV19; J: TRBJ1-5; CDR3: ASSMAGYNQPQH
V: TRBV6-6; J: TRBJ2-1; CDR3: ASSYSEGAHNEQF
V: TRBV6-5; J: TRBJ2-1; CDR3: ASSYSTEQF
V: TRBV27; J: TRBJ1-5; CDR3: ASSKLRDGSFNNQPQH
V: TRBV10-3; J: TRBJ2-2; CDR3: AISPGGGHNTGELF
V: TRBV11-3; J: TRBJ1-3; CDR3: ASSVDRGSGNTIY
V: TRBV12-3/TRBV12-4; J: TRBJ2-5; CDR3: ASSAGGSGGETQY
V: TRBV6-5; J: TRBJ1-2; CDR3: ASSYWGENYGYT
V: TRBV12-3/TRBV12-4; J: TRBJ2-1; CDR3: ASSEGSDYNEQF
V: TRBV5-5; J: TRBJ2-3; CDR3: ASSFVQGALTDTQY
V: TRBV19; J: TRBJ2-1; CDR3: ASTLGGTTANEQF
V: TRBV7-8; J: TRBJ2-2; CDR3: ASSLAGQGDGELF
V: TRBV10-3; J: TRBJ2-3; CDR3: ATLHPGQPSTDTQY
V: TRBV4-3; J: TRBJ1-2; CDR3: ASSQARERGQAVYGYT
V: TRBV27; J: TRBJ2-5; CDR3: ASSLSNSGGTSGAPAPETQY
V: TRBV6-2/TRBV6-3; J: TRBJ2-1; CDR3: ASTRERVGVDEQF
V: TRBV7-9; J: TRBJ2-5; CDR3: ASSSPDRMEETQY